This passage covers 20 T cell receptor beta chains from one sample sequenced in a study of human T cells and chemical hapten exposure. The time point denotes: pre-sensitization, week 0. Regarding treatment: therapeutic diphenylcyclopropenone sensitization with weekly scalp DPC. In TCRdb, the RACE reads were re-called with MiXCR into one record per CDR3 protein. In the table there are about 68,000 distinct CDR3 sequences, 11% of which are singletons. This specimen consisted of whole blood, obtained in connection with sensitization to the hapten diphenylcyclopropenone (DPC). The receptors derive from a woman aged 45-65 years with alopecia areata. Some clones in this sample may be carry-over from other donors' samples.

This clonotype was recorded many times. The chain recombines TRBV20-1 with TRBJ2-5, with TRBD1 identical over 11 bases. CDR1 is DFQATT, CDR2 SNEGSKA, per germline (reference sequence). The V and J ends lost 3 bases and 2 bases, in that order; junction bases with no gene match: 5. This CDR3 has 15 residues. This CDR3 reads CSASAGTGGQETQYF. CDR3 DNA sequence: TGCAGTGCTAGCGCCGGGACAGGGGGTCAAGAGACCCAGTACTTC.

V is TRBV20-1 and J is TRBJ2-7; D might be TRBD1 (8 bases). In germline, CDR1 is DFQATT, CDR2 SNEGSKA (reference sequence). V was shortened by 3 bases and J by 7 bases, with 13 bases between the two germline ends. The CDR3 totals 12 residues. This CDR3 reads CSASYRGGEQYF. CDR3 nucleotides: TGCAGTGCTAGCTACAGGGGGGGTGAGCAGTACTTC.

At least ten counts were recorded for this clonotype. CDR3: CASSYTTSGSGYEQFF. Written as DNA, the CDR3 is TGTGCCAGCAGTTACACGACTAGCGGGAGTGGATATGAGCAGTTCTTC. The chain recombines TRBV6-5 with TRBJ2-1, with 12 bases matching TRBD2. V was pared by 2 bases and J by 8 bases, with 7 bases of the junction left unmatched. The germline CDR1 and CDR2 sequences are MNHEY and SVGAGI. This CDR3 is 16 amino acids long.

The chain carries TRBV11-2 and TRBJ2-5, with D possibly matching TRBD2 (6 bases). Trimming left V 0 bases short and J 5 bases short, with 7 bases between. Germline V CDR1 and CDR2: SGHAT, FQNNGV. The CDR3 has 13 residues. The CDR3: CASSLDRGETQYF. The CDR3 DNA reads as TGTGCCAGCAGCTTAGATCGGGGGGAGACCCAGTACTTC.

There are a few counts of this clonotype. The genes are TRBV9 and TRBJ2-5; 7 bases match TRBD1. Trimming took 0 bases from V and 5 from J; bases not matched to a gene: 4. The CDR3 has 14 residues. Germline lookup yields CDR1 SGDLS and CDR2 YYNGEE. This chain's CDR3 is CASSVEGAGETQYF. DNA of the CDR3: TGTGCCAGCAGCGTAGAGGGGGCCGGGGAGACCCAGTACTTC. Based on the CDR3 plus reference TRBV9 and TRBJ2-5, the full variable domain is DSGVTQTPKHLITATGQRVTLRCSPRSGDLSVYWYQQSLDQGLQFLIQYYNGEERAKGNILERFSAQQFPDLHSELNLSSLELGDSALYFCASSVEGAGETQYFGPGTRLLVL.

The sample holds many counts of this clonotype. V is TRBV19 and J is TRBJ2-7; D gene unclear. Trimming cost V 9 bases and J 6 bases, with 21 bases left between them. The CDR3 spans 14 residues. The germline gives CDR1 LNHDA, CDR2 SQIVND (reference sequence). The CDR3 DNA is TGTGCCAGCCAGGACGGCGGATACTTGGGCGAGCAGTACTTC. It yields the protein CASQDGGYLGEQYF. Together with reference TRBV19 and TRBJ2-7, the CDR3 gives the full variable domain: DGGITQSPKYLFRKEGQNVTLSCEQNLNHDAMYWYRQDPGQGLRLIYYSQIVNDFQKGDIAEGYSVSREKKESFPLTVTSAQKNPTAFYLCASQDGGYLGEQYFGPGTRLTVT.

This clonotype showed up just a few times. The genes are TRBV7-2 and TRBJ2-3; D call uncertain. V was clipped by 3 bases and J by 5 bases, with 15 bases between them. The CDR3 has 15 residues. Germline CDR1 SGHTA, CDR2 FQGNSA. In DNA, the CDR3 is TGTGCCAGCAGCTTGGCCTTCTGGTCGAAAGATACGCAGTATTTT. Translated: CASSLAFWSKDTQYF.

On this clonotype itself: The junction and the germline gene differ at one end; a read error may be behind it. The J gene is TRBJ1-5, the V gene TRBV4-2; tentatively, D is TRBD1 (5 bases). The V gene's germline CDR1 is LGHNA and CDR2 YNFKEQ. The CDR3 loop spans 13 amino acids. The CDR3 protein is CASSQEPGQGVLF. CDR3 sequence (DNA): TGTGCCAGCAGCCAAGAACCCGGCCAAGGGGTCCTTTTT.

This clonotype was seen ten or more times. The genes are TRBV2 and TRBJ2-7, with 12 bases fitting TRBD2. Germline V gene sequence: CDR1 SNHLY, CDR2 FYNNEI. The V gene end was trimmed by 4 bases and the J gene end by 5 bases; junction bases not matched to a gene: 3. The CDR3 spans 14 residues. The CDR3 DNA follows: TGTGCCAGCAGTGTACTAGCGGGAGGCCACGAGCAGTACTTC. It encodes CASSVLAGGHEQYF.

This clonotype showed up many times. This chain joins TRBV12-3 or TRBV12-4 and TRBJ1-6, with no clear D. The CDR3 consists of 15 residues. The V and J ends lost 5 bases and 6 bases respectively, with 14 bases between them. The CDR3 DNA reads TGTGCCAGCAGTCCTGGGCTAAGCCGTAATTCACCCCTCCACTTT. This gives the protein CASSPGLSRNSPLHF.

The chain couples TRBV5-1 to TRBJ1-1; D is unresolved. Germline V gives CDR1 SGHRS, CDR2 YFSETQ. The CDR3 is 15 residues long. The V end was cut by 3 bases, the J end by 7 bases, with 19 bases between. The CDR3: CASSWTQAGGNEAFF. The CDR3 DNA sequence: TGCGCCAGCAGCTGGACGCAGGCGGGAGGGAATGAAGCTTTCTTT.

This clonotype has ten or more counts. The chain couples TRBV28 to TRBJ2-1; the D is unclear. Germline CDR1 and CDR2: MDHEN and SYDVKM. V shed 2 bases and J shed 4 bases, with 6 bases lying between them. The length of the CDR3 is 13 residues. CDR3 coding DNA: TGTGCCAGCAGTTTAACCAGGTACAATGAGCAGTTCTTC. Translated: CASSLTRYNEQFF.

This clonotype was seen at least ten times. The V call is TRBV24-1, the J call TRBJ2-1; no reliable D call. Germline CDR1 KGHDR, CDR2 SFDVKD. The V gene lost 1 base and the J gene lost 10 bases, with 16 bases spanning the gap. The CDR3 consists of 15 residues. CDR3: CATSDFTGFRSEQFF. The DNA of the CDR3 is TGTGCCACCAGTGATTTTACCGGTTTCCGCAGCGAGCAGTTCTTC.

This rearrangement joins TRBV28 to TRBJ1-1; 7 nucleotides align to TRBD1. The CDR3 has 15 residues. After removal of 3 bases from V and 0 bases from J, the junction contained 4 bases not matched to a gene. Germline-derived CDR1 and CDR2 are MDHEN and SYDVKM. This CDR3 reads CASSFPGQLNTEAFF. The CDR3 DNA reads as TGTGCCAGCAGTTTCCCGGGACAGCTGAACACTGAAGCTTTCTTT.

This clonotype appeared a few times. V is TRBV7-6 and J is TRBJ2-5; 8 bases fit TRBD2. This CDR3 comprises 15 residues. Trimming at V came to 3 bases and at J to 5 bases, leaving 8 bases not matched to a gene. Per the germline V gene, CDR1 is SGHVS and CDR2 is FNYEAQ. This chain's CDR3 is CASSLRSGRQETQYF. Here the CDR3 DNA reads TGTGCCAGCAGCTTGCGGAGCGGGAGACAGGAGACCCAGTACTTC.

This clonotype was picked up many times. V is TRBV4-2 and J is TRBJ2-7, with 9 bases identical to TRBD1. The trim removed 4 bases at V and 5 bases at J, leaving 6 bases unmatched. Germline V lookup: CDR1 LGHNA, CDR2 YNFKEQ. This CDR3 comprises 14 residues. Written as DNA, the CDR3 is TGTGCCAGCAGCCCGAAAGACAGGGGGGACGAGCAGTACTTC. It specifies CASSPKDRGDEQYF.

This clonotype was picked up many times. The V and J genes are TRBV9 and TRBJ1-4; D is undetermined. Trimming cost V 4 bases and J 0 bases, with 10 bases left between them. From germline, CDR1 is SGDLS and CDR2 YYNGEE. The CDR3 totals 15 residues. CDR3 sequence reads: CASSSRVATNEKLFF. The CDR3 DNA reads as TGTGCCAGCAGCTCAAGAGTTGCAACTAATGAAAAACTGTTTTTT.

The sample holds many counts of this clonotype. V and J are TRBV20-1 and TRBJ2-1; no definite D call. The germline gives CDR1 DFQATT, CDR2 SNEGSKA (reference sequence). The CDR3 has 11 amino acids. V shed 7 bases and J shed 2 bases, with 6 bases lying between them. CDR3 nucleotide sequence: TGCAGTGGAGGCCCCTACAATGAGCAGTTCTTC. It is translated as CSGGPYNEQFF.

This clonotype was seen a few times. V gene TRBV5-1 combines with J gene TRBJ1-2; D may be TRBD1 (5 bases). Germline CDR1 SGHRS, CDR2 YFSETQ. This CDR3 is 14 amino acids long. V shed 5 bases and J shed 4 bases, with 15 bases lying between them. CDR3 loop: CASRQAAAGYGYTF. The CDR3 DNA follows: TGCGCCAGCAGACAGGCCGCGGCCGGCTATGGCTACACCTTC. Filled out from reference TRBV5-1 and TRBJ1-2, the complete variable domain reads KAGVTQTPRYLIKTRGQQVTLSCSPISGHRSVSWYQQTPGQGLQFLFEYFSETQRNKGNFPGRFSGRQFSNSRSEMNVSTLELGDSALYLCASRQAAAGYGYTFGSGTRLTVV.

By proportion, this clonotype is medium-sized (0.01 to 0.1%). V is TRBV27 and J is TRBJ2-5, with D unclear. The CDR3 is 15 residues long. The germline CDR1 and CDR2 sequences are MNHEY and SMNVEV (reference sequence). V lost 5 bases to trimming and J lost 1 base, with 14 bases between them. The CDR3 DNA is TGTGCCAGCAGTCCCGTCATATCGTCCCAAGAGACCCAGTACTTC. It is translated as CASSPVISSQETQYF.